This T cell receptor (beta chain) originates from a study of a mutant IDH1 vaccine in newly diagnosed glioma. Across the study: Vaccination followed radiotherapy alone by 4-6 weeks, or accompanied temozolomide cycles.

Noted time point: week 47, end of study. Vaccine doses each comprised 300 ug of mutant IDH1 20-mer peptide, with topical imiquimod. Tumors from donors were new WHO grade 3 or 4 IDH1-mutant astrocytomas with ATRX loss. This clone came up once. Antigen unknown. Measured with immunoSEQ multiplex PCR; TCRdb has only the in-frame clones, and not every one. The table records about 34,000 clones, more than 75% of them present only once. V lost 1 base and J lost 5, with 17 bases in between. The length of the CDR3 is 16 residues. Germline CDR1 and CDR2: SGHRS and YFSETQ. The sequencing used PBMCs, collected from a glioma patient whose treatment included an IDH1 peptide vaccine. This receptor was identified in a woman younger than 45 with glioma. The chain employs TRBV5-1 and TRBJ2-3; D tentatively reads TRBD1 or TRBD2 (5 bases each). As DNA, the CDR3 is TGCGCCAGCAGCTTGACTGAATGGCGAGGGGTAGATACGCAGTATTTT. Its protein is CASSLTEWRGVDTQYF.